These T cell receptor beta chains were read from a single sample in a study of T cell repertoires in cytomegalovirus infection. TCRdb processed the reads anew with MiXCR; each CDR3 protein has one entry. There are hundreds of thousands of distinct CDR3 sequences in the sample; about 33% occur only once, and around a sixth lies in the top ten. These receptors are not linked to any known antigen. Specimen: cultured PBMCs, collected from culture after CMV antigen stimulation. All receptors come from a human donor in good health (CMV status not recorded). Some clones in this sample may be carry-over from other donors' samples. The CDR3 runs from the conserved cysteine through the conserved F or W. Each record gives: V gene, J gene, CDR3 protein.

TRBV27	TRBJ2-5	CASSLSPDSLGVGETQYF
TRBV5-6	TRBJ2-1	CASIQVGPARNEQFF
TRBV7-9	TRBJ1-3	CASSVTDTGNTIYF
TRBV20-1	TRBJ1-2	CSASRFGVIGYTF
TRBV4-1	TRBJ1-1	CASSRVGQPMNTEAFF
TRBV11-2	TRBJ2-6	CASTEPTGPLAGANVLTF
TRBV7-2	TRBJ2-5	CASSLVDETQYF
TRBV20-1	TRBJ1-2	CSAIPQGADGYTF
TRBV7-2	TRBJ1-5	CASSLFSVGLSTTISNQPQHF
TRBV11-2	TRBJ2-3	CASILSGTDTQYF
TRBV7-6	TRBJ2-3	CASSLDLARTDTQYF
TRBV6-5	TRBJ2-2	CASSSSGGGSNTGELFF
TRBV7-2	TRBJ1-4	CASSLNPRQDGEKLFF
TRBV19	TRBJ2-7	CASSMRTGPQQYF
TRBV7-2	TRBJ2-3	CASSSQDTQYF
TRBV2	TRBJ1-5	CASSDVRDSLHQPQHF
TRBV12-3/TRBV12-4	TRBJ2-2	CASSSYGTSGTGELFF
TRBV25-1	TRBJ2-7	CASSEPGGTNQYF
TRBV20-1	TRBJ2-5	CSARHVGQETQYF
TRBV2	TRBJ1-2	CASSEPLGDGYTF